Shown below are 20 T cell receptor beta chains from a single sample sequenced in a study of blood T cell repertoires in COVID-19. Sequenced by immunoSEQ multiplex PCR; TCRdb stores in-frame clones only, minus some. The sample consists of around 300,000 clones, 85% to 90% of them appearing once. The sample was PBMCs or T cells enriched from blood (not recorded which). The receptor set was obtained from a woman aged 25 to 39 who had recovered from COVID-19.

The chain carries TRBV30 and TRBJ2-7; 9 bases align to TRBD2. V was pared by 2 bases and J by 4 bases, with 9 bases of the junction left unmatched. Per germline, CDR1 GTSNPN and CDR2 SVGIG (reference sequence). The CDR3 has 15 amino acids. DNA for the CDR3: TGTGCCTGGAGTCCCAAGCGGGAGGCCACTTACGAGCAGTACTTC. Its translation is CAWSPKREATYEQYF.

The chain is built from TRBV11-3 and TRBJ2-2; maybe TRBD1 (7 bases). CDR3 length: 14 amino acids. Trimming pared 1 base from V and 6 bases from J, leaving 9 bases between. The germline V gene has CDR1 SGHNT and CDR2 YENEEA. CDR3 residues: CASSLGRGAGELFF. CDR3 nucleotide sequence: TGTGCCAGCAGCTTAGGCAGGGGGGCCGGGGAGCTGTTTTTT.

The rearrangement links TRBV13 to TRBJ2-6; 16 bases line up with TRBD2. CDR1 and CDR2 (germline): PRHDT, FYEKMQ (reference sequence). Trimming took 2 bases from V and 0 from J; bases not matched to a gene: 13. The CDR3 is 23 residues long. This CDR3 reads CASSLTLGLAGGPAFSGANVLTF. For the CDR3, the DNA is TGTGCCAGCAGCTTAACCCTGGGACTAGCGGGAGGGCCGGCCTTCTCTGGGGCCAACGTCCTGACTTTC.

The chain links TRBV4-2 to TRBJ1-4; no definite D call. The ends were cut back, 4 bases at V and 8 bases at J, with 14 bases in the middle. The CDR3 is 14 amino acids. Germline V lookup: CDR1 LGHNA, CDR2 YNFKEQ. The CDR3 loop is CASSLDNPAEKLFF. CDR3 sequence (DNA): TGTGCCAGCAGCCTCGACAACCCGGCCGAAAAACTGTTTTTT.

The V call is TRBV27, the J call TRBJ1-5; 7 bases match TRBD1. V shed 5 bases and J 2 bases; nucleotides not matched to a gene: 6. Germline values: CDR1 MNHEY, CDR2 SMNVEV (reference sequence). The CDR3 has 15 residues. In DNA, the CDR3 is TGTGCCAGCAGTCTCAGGGGGGAAGGCAATCAGCCCCAGCATTTT. This encodes CASSLRGEGNQPQHF.

The rearrangement uses TRBV6-2 or TRBV6-3 and TRBJ2-7, with no clear D. The CDR3 sequence is 15 residues long. Trimming removed 1 base from V and 0 bases from J, with 10 bases in between. Per the germline V gene, CDR1 is MNHEY and CDR2 is SVGEGT. CDR3 region: CASSYYGSPSYEQYF. The CDR3 DNA follows: TGTGCCAGCAGTTACTATGGTAGCCCCTCCTACGAGCAGTACTTC.

In this sample, this clone turned up once. The chain links TRBV5-1 to TRBJ2-2; TRBD2 aligns across 16 bases. V was pared by 2 bases and J by 6 bases, with 10 bases of the junction left unmatched. Germline V CDR1 and CDR2: SGHRS, YFSETQ. CDR3 length equals 19 residues. Written as DNA, the CDR3 is TGCGCCAGCAGCTTAAACCCGGGACTAGCGGGAGGGCCGGCCGGGGAGCTGTTTTTT. This encodes CASSLNPGLAGGPAGELFF.

The chain carries TRBV5-1 and TRBJ1-5; the D is unclear. The germline CDR1 and CDR2 sequences are SGHRS and YFSETQ. The V end lost 0 bases, the J end lost 0 bases, and 4 bases lay between the germline ends. The CDR3 contains 14 residues. The CDR3 DNA reads as TGCGCCAGCAGCTTGGATAATAGCAATCAGCCCCAGCATTTT. Protein: CASSLDNSNQPQHF.

The CDR3 spells CASIAQTGAGEKLFF. The CDR3, as DNA: TGTGCCAGCATCGCACAGACAGGGGCAGGGGAAAAACTGTTTTTT. The chain links TRBV28 to TRBJ1-4; 8 nucleotides align to TRBD1. The CDR3 runs 15 residues. CDR1 and CDR2 from the germline V gene are MDHEN and SYDVKM. V gave up 7 bases and J gave up 8 bases; unmatched junction bases: 12.

The chain has TRBV6-6 and TRBJ2-7; possible D gene TRBD2, 5 bases. The CDR3 is made up of 14 amino acids. CDR1 and CDR2 (germline): MNHNY, SVGAGI (reference sequence). Between the trimmed V and J ends, which lost 4 bases and 7 bases, there was a span of 17 bases. The CDR3 coding sequence is TGTGCCAGCAGTTTGGACTTAGGCTCCTGGGAGCAGTACTTC. Amino acids: CASSLDLGSWEQYF.

The V gene is TRBV30, the J gene TRBJ2-7, with 10 bases lining up with TRBD1. V lost 0 bases and J lost 4; bases outside the gene matches: 3. Germline assignment: CDR1 GTSNPN and CDR2 SVGIG (reference sequence). There are 14 residues in the CDR3. CDR3 residues: CAWSVRQGAYEQYF. The CDR3 DNA reads as TGTGCCTGGAGTGTACGACAGGGGGCTTACGAGCAGTACTTC.

The J gene is TRBJ2-1, the V gene TRBV5-6, with TRBD2 identical over 12 bases. In germline, CDR1 is SGHDT, CDR2 YYEEEE. J gave up 2 bases and V 3 bases, and 9 bases lay outside the gene matches. This CDR3 comprises 18 residues. CDR3 sequence (DNA): TGTGCCAGCAGCTGGGGACTAGCGGGCTCTCTTGCCTACAATGAGCAGTTCTTC. Translated: CASSWGLAGSLAYNEQFF.

The rearrangement uses TRBV7-9 and TRBJ1-5; 9 nucleotides line up with TRBD1. The length of the CDR3 is 16 residues. Germline V gene sequence: CDR1 SEHNR, CDR2 FQNEAQ (reference sequence). Unmatched junction bases numbered 6, after V lost 4 bases and J lost 2 bases. CDR3 loop: CASSYTGGAGNQPQHF. The CDR3 nucleotides read TGTGCCAGCAGCTATACAGGGGGCGCGGGCAATCAGCCCCAGCATTTT.

This clone was observed once. This chain connects TRBV4-1 to TRBJ1-1; 11 bases line up with TRBD1. CDR1 and CDR2 (germline): MGHRA, YSYEKL. This CDR3 is 18 amino acids long. Trimming took 4 bases from V and 2 from J; bases not matched to a gene: 12. CDR3 in DNA: TGCGCCAGCAGCCGCACGTCCGGGACAGGGGGATTCAACACTGAAGCTTTCTTT. Translation: CASSRTSGTGGFNTEAFF.

The chain is built from TRBV6-2 or TRBV6-3 and TRBJ2-7, with TRBD2 matching over 7 bases. Germline CDR1 and CDR2: MNHEY and SVGEGT. This CDR3 contains 16 residues. V was pared by 0 bases and J by 6 bases, with 11 bases of the junction left unmatched. The CDR3: CASSYSGLNLFGEQYF. CDR3 sequence (DNA): TGTGCCAGCAGTTACTCGGGACTAAATTTGTTTGGCGAGCAGTACTTC.

The V and J genes are TRBV9 and TRBJ1-5, with D perhaps matching TRBD1 (6 bases). The V gene lost 0 bases and the J gene lost 6 bases, with 13 bases spanning the gap. Per the germline V gene, CDR1 is SGDLS and CDR2 is YYNGEE. The CDR3 has 15 amino acids. The CDR3 is CASSVDGGRGQPQHF. The CDR3 coding sequence is TGTGCCAGCAGCGTAGATGGGGGCCGGGGTCAGCCCCAGCATTTT.

The chain recombines TRBV29-1 with TRBJ1-2, with a weak D call TRBD1 (5 bases). The CDR3 is 13 residues long. CDR1 is SQVTM and CDR2 is ANQGSEA in the germline V gene. V was pared by 3 bases and J by 5 bases, with 13 bases between. The CDR3 DNA is TGCAGCGTTGATCAGTCAGGGCTTTATGGCTACACCTTC. It codes for CSVDQSGLYGYTF.

This clone was counted a few times. The junction departs from the called germline gene at one end, perhaps through a read error. V is TRBV7-9 and J is TRBJ2-1, with 12 positions matching TRBD2. This CDR3 contains 14 residues. From germline, CDR1 is SEHNR and CDR2 FQNEAQ (reference sequence). The chain's CDR3 is CASSLAGGYNEQFF. The CDR3 DNA reads as TGTGCCAGCAGCCTAGCGGGAGGGTACAATGAGCAGTTCTTC.

The chain has TRBV19 and TRBJ1-5; the D gene is possibly TRBD1 (5 bases). The CDR3 runs 12 residues. V lost 5 bases to trimming and J lost 7 bases, with 9 bases between them. CDR1 LNHDA and CDR2 SQIVND come from the germline V gene (reference sequence). The CDR3 reads CASSQGDQPQHF. The CDR3 DNA is TGTGCCAGTAGTCAGGGCGACCAGCCCCAGCATTTT. The full variable domain, completed using reference TRBV19 and TRBJ1-5, is DGGITQSPKYLFRKEGQNVTLSCEQNLNHDAMYWYRQDPGQGLRLIYYSQIVNDFQKGDIAEGYSVSREKKESFPLTVTSAQKNPTAFYLCASSQGDQPQHFGDGTRLSIL.

This chain joins TRBV6-6 and TRBJ2-5; TRBD1 is a possible D gene (5 bases). V was trimmed by 5 bases and J by 1 base, leaving 14 bases between them. CDR1 and CDR2 from the germline V gene are MNHNY and SVGAGI (reference sequence). This CDR3 is built from 15 residues. For the CDR3, the DNA is TGTGCCAGCAGTCTGGGCCAGGGTGGCCAAGAGACCCAGTACTTC. It codes for CASSLGQGGQETQYF.